A single sample is the source of the 8 T cell receptor beta chains below, sequenced in a study of regulatory T cells in long-lasting Graves disease. Arm-PCR of CDR3 regions and iRepertoire HTBI primers were used to build TCR beta libraries. From the multiplex PCR reads, TCRdb called clonotypes with MiXCR, one entry per CDR3 protein. The sample has 500,000 or so distinct CDR3 sequences, 15% to 20% seen once. Sample time point: newly diagnosed GD, antithyroid drugs for less than 3 months. RNA isolated from PBMCs was used to make the TCR library. This same sample was also part of a study on T cells in Graves' hyperthyroidism and ophthalmopathy.

The source was peripheral blood mononuclear cells (PBMCs), collected at new diagnosis, from a patient treated with antithyroid drugs. These receptors originate from a woman aged 40-65 years with Graves disease.

This clonotype was picked up many times. The genes are TRBV30 and TRBJ1-2; 8 positions agree with TRBD1. Germline lookup yields CDR1 GTSNPN and CDR2 SVGIG (reference sequence). The CDR3 covers 14 residues. J was trimmed by 8 bases and V by 5 bases; bases with no gene match: 13. The CDR3 loop is CAWSINQGAGGYTF. The CDR3 nucleotides read TGTGCCTGGTCAATCAATCAGGGGGCTGGAGGCTACACCTTC.

This clonotype was observed at least ten times. This rearrangement joins TRBV14 to TRBJ1-1, with unresolved D. In germline, CDR1 is SGHDN, CDR2 FVKESK. The length of the CDR3 is 15 residues. V lost 2 bases, J lost 10 bases, and 20 bases lay in between. The chain's CDR3 is CASSQNRAQRIRAFF. The CDR3 DNA reads TGTGCCAGCAGCCAAAATCGGGCACAGAGGATAAGAGCTTTCTTT.

This clonotype was found a few times. This chain connects TRBV19 to TRBJ1-1; a possible D gene is TRBD1 (5 bases). V was cut by 3 bases and J by 5 bases, with 16 bases left in between. This CDR3 spans 15 amino acids. The germline CDR1 and CDR2 sequences are LNHDA and SQIVND (reference sequence). The CDR3: CASSIEDSDGTEAFF. The CDR3 coding sequence is TGTGCCAGTAGTATTGAAGACAGCGACGGGACTGAAGCTTTCTTT.

J is TRBJ2-1 and V is TRBV6-4, with 9 bases fitting TRBD2. V dropped 2 bases and J dropped 10; count of bases not matched to a gene: 12. CDR1 and CDR2 from the germline V gene are MRHNA and SNTAGT. The CDR3 spans 16 residues. CDR3 loop: CASSDPPSGDLGEQFF. CDR3 coding DNA: TGTGCCAGCAGTGACCCCCCTAGCGGGGACTTAGGGGAGCAGTTCTTC.

The V and J genes are TRBV2 and TRBJ1-2, with D hard to call. Per the germline V gene, CDR1 is SNHLY and CDR2 is FYNNEI. Between the trimmed V and J ends, which lost 6 bases and 7 bases, there was a span of 18 bases. The CDR3 totals 14 residues. The CDR3 DNA reads TGTGCCAGCAGCGTAGATCCTGTGGAGGGTGGCTACACCTTC. Its protein product is CASSVDPVEGGYTF.

This clonotype has a count of ten or more. The CDR3 loop reads CASSPRQVWGEAFF. In DNA, the CDR3 is TGTGCCAGCTCACCGAGACAGGTCTGGGGTGAAGCTTTCTTT. The chain carries TRBV18 and TRBJ1-1, with D possibly being TRBD1 (6 bases). Trimming pared 3 bases from V and 7 bases from J, leaving 15 bases between. Germline CDR1 KGHSH, CDR2 LQKENI. The CDR3 spans 14 residues.

This clonotype was seen ten or more times. V is TRBV9 and J is TRBJ1-5; D gene ambiguous. Germline V gene data show CDR1 as SGDLS and CDR2 as YYNGEE. Trimming cost V 7 bases and J 0 bases, with 8 bases left between them. The CDR3 length is 13 residues. Written as DNA, the CDR3 is TGTGCCAGCGCTAGGGATAGCAATCAGCCCCAGCATTTT. Amino acid sequence: CASARDSNQPQHF.

In this sample, this clonotype turned up many times. The gene calls are TRBV18 and TRBJ1-5, with 9 bases that match TRBD1. Trimming removed 6 bases from V and 6 bases from J; junction bases left unmatched: 3. Per the germline V gene, CDR1 is KGHSH and CDR2 is LQKENI. This CDR3 has 13 amino acids. This chain's CDR3 is CASSGTGLQPQHF. The CDR3 DNA reads TGTGCCAGCTCCGGGACAGGGCTTCAGCCCCAGCATTTT.